Listed below are T cell receptor beta chains from one sample, sequenced in a study of T cells in Graves' hyperthyroidism and ophthalmopathy. A single record per CDR3 protein comes from TCRdb applying MiXCR to the multiplex PCR reads. The sample has under 650,000 distinct CDR3 sequences; 15% to 20% are singletons. Sample: blood. All receptors derive from a woman in her 30s with Graves' hyperthyroidism. Each CDR3 is given with its conserved first and last residue. Fields, in order: D gene, clone size, J gene, V gene, CDR3 DNA, CDR3 protein. D genes are given only for firm matches. Size tells how often a clone was seen (once, few, many) or the class of an expanded clone, and some rows leave it out.

d_call: TRBD2; clone_size: few; j_call: TRBJ2-3; v_call: TRBV11-2; cdr3_nt: TGTGCCAGCAGCCACAACGGGGAGGGAAGGTTAGGCACAGATACGCAGTATTTT; cdr3_aa: CASSHNGEGRLGTDTQYF
d_call: .; clone_size: many; j_call: TRBJ1-1; v_call: TRBV12-3/TRBV12-4; cdr3_nt: TGTGCAACCAGGGTTGGGTACACTGAAGCTTTCTTT; cdr3_aa: CATRVGYTEAFF
d_call: .; clone_size: .; j_call: TRBJ2-7; v_call: TRBV27; cdr3_nt: TGTGCCAGCAGTTTAACAACGGGGGCTGGCGAGCAGTACTTC; cdr3_aa: CASSLTTGAGEQYF
d_call: .; clone_size: .; j_call: TRBJ1-5; v_call: TRBV2; cdr3_nt: TGTGCCAGCAGGGGGGCCGTCCCGAATCAGCCCCAGCATTTT; cdr3_aa: CASRGAVPNQPQHF
d_call: .; clone_size: many; j_call: TRBJ2-1; v_call: TRBV11-2; cdr3_nt: TGTGCCAGCAGCTTAGAATCAGTTTACAATGAGCAGTTCTTC; cdr3_aa: CASSLESVYNEQFF
d_call: TRBD1; clone_size: many; j_call: TRBJ1-1; v_call: TRBV18; cdr3_nt: TGTGCCAGCTCACCGAGCGGACAGGGGAACACTGAAGCTTTCTTT; cdr3_aa: CASSPSGQGNTEAFF
d_call: TRBD1; clone_size: once; j_call: TRBJ1-5; v_call: TRBV28; cdr3_nt: TGTGCCAGCAGGACTCGGACAGGGGCCAATCAGCCCCAGCATTTT; cdr3_aa: CASRTRTGANQPQHF
d_call: TRBD1; clone_size: many; j_call: TRBJ1-1; v_call: TRBV12-5; cdr3_nt: TGTGCCAGCGGGGGGACAGCGAACACTGAAGCTTTCTTT; cdr3_aa: CASGGTANTEAFF
d_call: TRBD2; clone_size: many; j_call: TRBJ2-2; v_call: TRBV7-2; cdr3_nt: TGTGCCAGCAGTCCTAGCGGTACCGGGGAGCTGTTTTTT; cdr3_aa: CASSPSGTGELFF
d_call: .; clone_size: many; j_call: TRBJ2-7; v_call: TRBV20-1; cdr3_nt: TGCAGTGCTCTATCCTCGGGACAAGGTAACTACGAGCAGTACTTC; cdr3_aa: CSALSSGQGNYEQYF
d_call: .; clone_size: many; j_call: TRBJ2-7; v_call: TRBV6-2/TRBV6-3; cdr3_nt: TGTGCCAGCAGCGATCTGGCTTACGAGCAGTACTTC; cdr3_aa: CASSDLAYEQYF
d_call: TRBD2; clone_size: many; j_call: TRBJ2-3; v_call: TRBV30; cdr3_nt: TGTGCCTGGGATCCAGGCGGGAGAGGCAGAGATACGCAGTATTTT; cdr3_aa: CAWDPGGRGRDTQYF
d_call: TRBD2; clone_size: few; j_call: TRBJ2-5; v_call: TRBV4-2; cdr3_nt: TGTGCCAGCAGCCCCCGGACTAGCCCCCAAGAGACCCAGTACTTC; cdr3_aa: CASSPRTSPQETQYF
d_call: .; clone_size: .; j_call: TRBJ2-2; v_call: TRBV10-2; cdr3_nt: TGCGCCAGCATGCGGCAGGGGGGCACCGGGGAGCTGTTTTTT; cdr3_aa: CASMRQGGTGELFF
d_call: TRBD2; clone_size: many; j_call: TRBJ2-1; v_call: TRBV20-1; cdr3_nt: TGCAGTGCCACCGGGACTAGTCATTCCAATGAGCAGTTCTTC; cdr3_aa: CSATGTSHSNEQFF
d_call: .; clone_size: many; j_call: TRBJ1-2; v_call: TRBV27; cdr3_nt: TGTGCCAGCAGCCTCTTCCCAAAGCGGGGCGCGGACTATGGCTACACCTTC; cdr3_aa: CASSLFPKRGADYGYTF
d_call: .; clone_size: many; j_call: TRBJ1-5; v_call: TRBV10-3; cdr3_nt: TGTGCCATCAGACCGGCAGTCAATCAGCCCCAGCATTTT; cdr3_aa: CAIRPAVNQPQHF
d_call: TRBD1; clone_size: many; j_call: TRBJ1-5; v_call: TRBV28; cdr3_nt: TGTGCCAGCCTAGGACAGGGGGTTCGTCAGCCCCAGCATTTT; cdr3_aa: CASLGQGVRQPQHF
d_call: TRBD1; clone_size: many; j_call: TRBJ2-2; v_call: TRBV6-1; cdr3_nt: TGTGCCAGCAGCCTACAGGGGTTTGGGGAGCTGTTTTTT; cdr3_aa: CASSLQGFGELFF
d_call: .; clone_size: .; j_call: TRBJ1-1; v_call: TRBV19; cdr3_nt: TGTGCCAGTATTCCAAGGGGGAGCACTGAAGCTTTCTTT; cdr3_aa: CASIPRGSTEAFF
d_call: .; clone_size: few; j_call: TRBJ2-2; v_call: TRBV19; cdr3_nt: TGTGCCAGTAGTATCCGACTAGGCGCCGGGGAGCTGTTTTTT; cdr3_aa: CASSIRLGAGELFF
d_call: .; clone_size: many; j_call: TRBJ2-7; v_call: TRBV5-1; cdr3_nt: TGCGCCAGCAGCTTGGATCAGAGGGCCTACGAGCAGTACTTC; cdr3_aa: CASSLDQRAYEQYF
d_call: .; clone_size: few; j_call: TRBJ2-7; v_call: TRBV5-1; cdr3_nt: TGCGCCAGCAGCTTGGGGGCTTTGGACGGAACCTACGAGCAGTACTTC; cdr3_aa: CASSLGALDGTYEQYF
d_call: .; clone_size: few; j_call: TRBJ1-4; v_call: TRBV7-2; cdr3_nt: TGTGCCAGCAGCTTAGCGATATTAGGGGAAAAACTGTTTTTT; cdr3_aa: CASSLAILGEKLFF
d_call: .; clone_size: .; j_call: TRBJ1-6; v_call: TRBV7-9; cdr3_nt: TGTGCCAGCAGCTTCGGCCCCGGGACACCCCTCCACTTT; cdr3_aa: CASSFGPGTPLHF
d_call: TRBD1; clone_size: .; j_call: TRBJ1-6; v_call: TRBV2; cdr3_nt: TGTGCCAGCACGACCGAGACAGGGCCTAATTCACCCCTCCACTTT; cdr3_aa: CASTTETGPNSPLHF
d_call: .; clone_size: .; j_call: TRBJ2-7; v_call: TRBV7-8; cdr3_nt: TGTGCCAGCAGCTCAGGACAGTGGTCCAGCTCCTACGAGCAGTACTTC; cdr3_aa: CASSSGQWSSSYEQYF
d_call: .; clone_size: few; j_call: TRBJ2-2; v_call: TRBV12-3/TRBV12-4; cdr3_nt: TGTGCCAGCCCCCTAGCTTTAACCGGGGAGCTGTTTTTT; cdr3_aa: CASPLALTGELFF
d_call: TRBD1; clone_size: many; j_call: TRBJ2-7; v_call: TRBV28; cdr3_nt: TGTGCCAGCAGTCCGACAGGGGTAATCTACGAGCAGTACTTC; cdr3_aa: CASSPTGVIYEQYF
d_call: TRBD1; clone_size: many; j_call: TRBJ1-1; v_call: TRBV28; cdr3_nt: TGTGCCAGCAGCCTTAGACAGGGGGCTGCCACTGAAGCTTTCTTT; cdr3_aa: CASSLRQGAATEAFF
d_call: .; clone_size: many; j_call: TRBJ2-7; v_call: TRBV30; cdr3_nt: TGTGCCTGGAGTGTCGGATCCCCGACAGCCGAGCAGTACTTC; cdr3_aa: CAWSVGSPTAEQYF
d_call: TRBD1; clone_size: .; j_call: TRBJ2-2; v_call: TRBV18; cdr3_nt: TGTGCCAGCTCAACAGGGACAGGGCGGAACACCGGGGAGCTGTTTTTT; cdr3_aa: CASSTGTGRNTGELFF